The 20 T cell receptor beta chains below all came from one sample that was sequenced in a study of blood T cells in healthy people across ages. For the second PCR, which ran for about 6 to 12 cycles, a sample-barcoded 5' primer and a J-beta primer mix were used. TCRdb recomputed calls from the 5' RACE reads with MiXCR, one row per CDR3 protein. This sample yields 1.5 million to 2 million distinct CDR3 sequences, of which 25% to 30% are seen a single time; 7.7% belongs to the top ten. The sample was blood. The source of these receptors is a woman in her thirties in good health.

This clonotype was counted many times. The J gene is TRBJ2-5, the V gene TRBV6-5, with D unclear. Per the germline V gene, CDR1 is MNHEY and CDR2 is SVGAGI. Trimming took off 0 bases at V and 8 bases at J, with 13 bases between the two ends. The CDR3 length is 14 residues. CDR3 nucleotides: TGTGCCAGCAGTTACTCCGGCCAGATCGGTACCCAGTACTTC. As protein: CASSYSGQIGTQYF.

J is TRBJ1-4 and V is TRBV29-1, with TRBD1 matching 7 bases. The CDR3 totals 12 residues. The germline V gene encodes CDR1 SQVTM and CDR2 ANQGSEA. Trimming cost V 7 bases and J 7 bases; bases outside gene matches: 6. The CDR3 is CSASGQFEKLFF. The CDR3, as DNA: TGCAGCGCTTCGGGACAGTTTGAAAAACTGTTTTTT.

The chain links TRBV20-1 to TRBJ2-3; 7 bases align to TRBD2. The V segment lost 6 bases and the J segment 2 bases; nucleotides outside the gene matches: 11. The CDR3 consists of 15 residues. CDR1 is DFQATT and CDR2 is SNEGSKA in the germline V gene (reference sequence). The chain's CDR3 is CSASLVAGVTDTQYF. As DNA, the CDR3 is TGCAGTGCCAGCCTCGTGGCGGGAGTCACAGATACGCAGTATTTT.

This clonotype has a count of ten or more. Here the CDR3 reads CSVPGQTNYGYTF. For the CDR3, the DNA is TGCAGTGTCCCGGGACAAACTAACTATGGCTACACCTTC. The chain joins TRBV20-1 to TRBJ1-2; a weak D match, TRBD1 (6 bases). Germline V CDR1 and CDR2: DFQATT, SNEGSKA (reference sequence). The CDR3 loop spans 13 amino acids. The germline V and J ends were trimmed by 7 bases and 0 bases, with 12 bases remaining between them.

This clonotype has at least ten counts. The chain uses TRBV4-1 and TRBJ2-1; D might be TRBD2 (6 bases). Trimming shortened V by 4 bases and J by 5 bases, and 18 bases separated the two germline ends. Germline CDR1 MGHRA, CDR2 YSYEKL. The CDR3 spans 16 residues. In DNA, the CDR3 is TGCGCCAGCAGCCCGATTGGGCGGGGTCAACACAATGAGCAGTTCTTC. Protein: CASSPIGRGQHNEQFF.

About this clonotype: This clone may be a read error of a much larger clone one base away. The chain carries TRBV20-1 and TRBJ2-1; D unresolved. CDR1 DFQATT and CDR2 SNEGSKA come from the germline V gene (reference sequence). The CDR3 loop spans 11 amino acids. V was pared by 6 bases and J by 12 bases, with 15 bases between. The CDR3 DNA is TGCAGTGCGGGGAAGACTGCAGGGCAGTTCTTC. This sequence encodes CSAGKTAGQFF.

About this clonotype: Given a much more abundant clone one base away, this may be a read error. The chain links TRBV2 to TRBJ2-5; D is unresolved. Germline V CDR1 and CDR2: SNHLY, FYNNEI. The CDR3 length is 13 residues. Trimming stripped 4 bases from V and 4 bases from J, with 10 bases between. Here the CDR3 DNA reads TGTGCCAGCAGTGTAGAGAGGCTAGAGACCCAGTACTTC. As protein: CASSVERLETQYF.

This rearrangement joins TRBV5-1 to TRBJ2-1; TRBD1 matches 9 bases. Looked up from germline, CDR1 is SGHRS and CDR2 is YFSETQ. This CDR3 has 16 amino acids. With V trimmed by 0 bases and J by 6 bases, 7 bases remained unmatched. CDR3 sequence: CASSLEPGTGFNEQFF. In DNA, the CDR3 is TGCGCCAGCAGCTTGGAACCCGGGACAGGGTTCAATGAGCAGTTCTTC.

In nucleotides, the CDR3 is TGCAGTGCAAGCGACTTCAACACCGGGGAGCTGTTTTTT. Encoded protein: CSASDFNTGELFF. The V and J genes are TRBV20-1 and TRBJ2-2; D gene ambiguous. V shed 6 bases and J shed 2 bases, with 10 bases lying between them. CDR1 and CDR2 from the germline V gene are DFQATT and SNEGSKA (reference sequence). The CDR3 spans 13 residues.

This rearrangement joins TRBV20-1 to TRBJ2-1; D is possibly TRBD2 (6 bases). Germline V lookup: CDR1 DFQATT, CDR2 SNEGSKA (reference sequence). The germline V and J ends were trimmed by 1 base and 7 bases, with 17 bases remaining between them. This CDR3 contains 15 residues. CDR3 in DNA: TGCAGTGCTAGAGCACCAGCGGGTAAGGGAAATGAGCAGTTCTTC. This translates into CSARAPAGKGNEQFF.

The J gene is TRBJ1-1, the V gene TRBV20-1, with 7 bases identical to TRBD1. V dropped 5 bases and J dropped 7; count of bases not matched to a gene: 10. This CDR3 spans 13 amino acids. The germline gives CDR1 DFQATT, CDR2 SNEGSKA (reference sequence). This chain's CDR3 is CSAPAGGGYEAFF. Written as DNA, the CDR3 is TGCAGTGCTCCCGCCGGAGGGGGCTATGAAGCTTTCTTT.

This clonotype has a count of ten or more. The CDR3 reads CSVVGSITKHEQYF. CDR3 sequence (DNA): TGCAGCGTTGTTGGTTCCATAACCAAACACGAGCAGTACTTC. The chain uses TRBV29-1 and TRBJ2-7, with no clear D. CDR1 and CDR2 (germline): SQVTM, ANQGSEA. CDR3 length: 14 amino acids. Trimming left V 4 bases short and J 5 bases short, with 18 bases between.

The rearrangement links TRBV5-1 to TRBJ2-3; the match to TRBD2 covers 11 bases. Unmatched junction bases numbered 8, after V lost 0 bases and J lost 5 bases. The CDR3 is 17 amino acids. Per germline, CDR1 SGHRS and CDR2 YFSETQ. For the CDR3, the DNA is TGCGCCAGCAGCTTGGGGGCGACTAGCGGGATGGGAGATACGCAGTATTTT. Protein: CASSLGATSGMGDTQYF.

As for this clonotype: At one of its ends the junction is not consistent with the germline gene, which may arise from a read error. The rearrangement joins TRBV4-1 to TRBJ2-3, with a tentative D call TRBD2 (6 bases). The CDR3 is 15 amino acids. Germline assignment: CDR1 MGHRA and CDR2 YSYEKL. The CDR3 DNA follows: TGCGCCATCAGCCAAGAAGGACTGGGGGGAGATACGCAGTATTTT. This translates into CAISQEGLGGDTQYF.

V and J are TRBV20-1 and TRBJ1-1, with 7 bases identical to TRBD1. The trim removed 6 bases at V and 1 base at J, leaving 14 bases unmatched. The CDR3 length is 16 residues. Germline lookup yields CDR1 DFQATT and CDR2 SNEGSKA (reference sequence). The CDR3 DNA reads as TGCAGTGCAGCGACAGGGAGTGGAAAGAGGAACACTGAAGCTTTCTTT. Translating it yields CSAATGSGKRNTEAFF.

The rearrangement uses TRBV7-8 and TRBJ2-3; D unresolved. V shed 7 bases and J shed 6 bases, with 8 bases lying between them. The V gene's germline CDR1 is SGHVS and CDR2 FQNEAQ. The CDR3 spans 11 residues. The CDR3 nucleotides read TGTGCCAGCATCCTCAGGGATACGCAGTATTTT. This codes for CASILRDTQYF.

The chain combines TRBV5-1 with TRBJ2-3; D is possibly TRBD1 (5 bases). CDR1 is SGHRS, CDR2 YFSETQ, per germline. V was trimmed by 3 bases and J by 4 bases, leaving 12 bases between them. CDR3 length: 14 amino acids. CDR3: CASSWQGGADTQYF. CDR3 DNA sequence: TGCGCCAGCAGCTGGCAGGGCGGCGCAGATACGCAGTATTTT.

In the case of this clonotype: One junction end disagrees with the germline gene, perhaps due to a read error. This chain connects TRBV12-3 or TRBV12-4 to TRBJ2-1, with a tentative D call TRBD2 (6 bases). This CDR3 spans 13 amino acids. The CDR3 coding sequence is TGTGTCAGCAGTCTTTGGGAGGATGATGAGCAGTTCTTC. Its protein product is CVSSLWEDDEQFF.

In its sample, this clonotype was seen once. V usage is TRBV12-3 or TRBV12-4 and J usage is TRBJ2-3; TRBD1 or TRBD2 may be the D gene (6 bases each). The CDR3 has 15 amino acids. Trimming removed 3 bases from V and 4 bases from J, with 14 bases in between. The CDR3 region is CASSLWWGAADTQYF. Here the CDR3 DNA reads TGTGCCAGCAGTTTGTGGTGGGGGGCGGCAGATACGCAGTATTTT.

V and J are TRBV20-1 and TRBJ1-5; D not resolved. Germline V gene sequence: CDR1 DFQATT, CDR2 SNEGSKA (reference sequence). The CDR3 has 16 residues. V lost 0 bases to trimming and J lost 0 bases, with 12 bases between them. For the CDR3, the DNA is TGCAGTGCTAGAGATTTCTCCGACTATAGCAATCAGCCCCAGCATTTT. The encoded protein is CSARDFSDYSNQPQHF.